This T cell receptor beta chain was identified in a study of ipilimumab plus nivolumab after autologous stem cell transplantation (dated by TCRdb to about 2021). As for the study more broadly: Trial patients received a median of about five ipilimumab doses and fewer than 10 nivolumab doses. The myeloma cohort included high-risk transplant-naive patients and patients relapsing within 3 years of a first autologous transplant. Patients with high-risk diffuse large B cell lymphoma, mature T cell lymphoma, or multiple myeloma undergoing autologous transplant were enrolled in the trial. The intent-to-treat population of the trial was made up of 30 to 40 patients. The research as a whole found: The authors concluded that combined checkpoint inhibition appeared tolerable when used as consolidation after transplant. The authors stated that profiles of the T cell receptor repertoire, regulatory T cell phenotype and gut microbiota provided a biologic rationale for studying this approach further.

V lost 6 bases and J lost 0 bases; the stretch between them is 17 bases long. Per the germline V gene, SNHLY is the CDR1 and FYNNEI is the CDR2. The CDR3 contains 16 residues, cysteine and phenylalanine counted. Left in the record is the CDR3 DNA by itself, 48 bases read in frame from the first base. The method was the immunoSEQ multiplex PCR assay. The clones in this table, taken by TCRdb from immuneACCESS, are in-frame only. Not every clone is retained; where verified, under half of the shortfall comes from an unresolved V gene, and the cause of the rest is unknown. Counted in this sample were some 45,000 clones; around nine tenths of them appeared once. Approximately 0.87% of the sample comes from the top ten. On this clone: This clone's antigen is unknown. No base quality values were provided; no much bigger clone lies one nucleotide off.

Ipilimumab was given at 1 mg/kg intravenously on day 1 of selected weeks, and checkpoint therapy started 14 to 28 days after autologous transplant. Nivolumab was administered at 3 mg/kg intravenously on day 1 of weeks 1, 4, 7, 10, and every two weeks through week 26. This Phase Ib clinical trial tested ipilimumab plus nivolumab, a combined checkpoint inhibition, as consolidation after autologous stem cell transplantation. The chain employs TRBV2 and TRBJ1-1; a weak D assignment points to TRBD1 (5 bases agree). This specimen was PBMCs, taken in a trial of ipilimumab plus nivolumab as post-transplant consolidation. This clonotype originated in a male donor with multiple myeloma. The CDR3 in this case is CASRLDRDGLNTEAFF. DNA sequence: TGTGCCAGCAGGTTGGACCGGGACGGCTTGAACACTGAAGCTTTCTTT.